These 29 T cell receptor beta chains were sequenced from one sample in a study of identifying expanded T cells in peripheral blood. The data were produced by immunoSEQ multiplex PCR, yet TCRdb's version contains in-frame clones alone and is incomplete. The table includes about 91,000 clones, about nine tenths detected once. The source material was blood. Source of these receptors: a person between 18 and 75 years old in good health.

This sequence joins TRBV5-1 and TRBJ1-6; D perhaps matches TRBD1 (5 bases). The CDR3 covers 15 residues. Germline V lookup: CDR1 SGHRS, CDR2 YFSETQ. Trimming shortened V by 0 bases and J by 10 bases, and 14 bases separated the two germline ends. The CDR3 loop reads CASSLADRGGSPLHF. The CDR3 DNA reads as TGCGCCAGCAGCTTGGCCGATAGGGGAGGATCACCCCTCCACTTT.

V is TRBV28 and J is TRBJ1-5, with D perhaps matching TRBD1 (6 bases). CDR1 is MDHEN and CDR2 is SYDVKM in the germline V gene. The CDR3 contains 12 residues. Between the trimmed V and J ends, which lost 7 bases and 4 bases, there was a span of 8 bases. CDR3 in amino acids: CASKGGNQPQHF. The CDR3 coding sequence is TGTGCCAGCAAGGGGGGAAATCAGCCCCAGCATTTT.

This clone was recorded a few times. The genes are TRBV7-6 and TRBJ1-2; TRBD1 agrees at 9 bases. With V trimmed by 5 bases and J by 8 bases, 9 bases remained unmatched. The CDR3 spans 14 residues. From germline, CDR1 is SGHVS and CDR2 FNYEAQ. CDR3 protein: CASSSTGGAEGYTF. CDR3 nucleotides: TGTGCCAGCAGCAGCACAGGGGGCGCGGAAGGCTACACCTTC.

This chain links TRBV7-8 with TRBJ1-2; no firm D call. Per the germline V gene, CDR1 is SGHVS and CDR2 is FQNEAQ. CDR3 length equals 15 residues. The V end lost 5 bases, the J end lost 4 bases, and 17 bases lay between the germline ends. In DNA form, the CDR3 reads TGTGCCAGCAGCCCGCGTTCGGGGATGACCTATGGCTACACCTTC. Translating it yields CASSPRSGMTYGYTF.

The chain uses TRBV9 and TRBJ2-7; TRBD1 might be the D (6 bases). Per the germline V gene, CDR1 is SGDLS and CDR2 is YYNGEE. Trimming stripped 4 bases from V and 0 bases from J, with 17 bases between. CDR3 length: 16 residues. The CDR3 loop reads CASSPNTDRSSYEQYF. In nucleotides, the CDR3 is TGTGCCAGCAGCCCAAACACCGACAGGTCCTCCTACGAGCAGTACTTC.

The rearrangement uses TRBV4-2 and TRBJ1-1, with a possible D match to TRBD1 (6 bases). CDR3 length: 14 amino acids. V lost 3 bases, J lost 9 bases, and 17 bases lay in between. Germline V CDR1 and CDR2: LGHNA, YNFKEQ. CDR3 residues: CASSQKINRDQAFF. Written as DNA, the CDR3 is TGTGCCAGCAGCCAGAAAATAAACAGGGATCAAGCTTTCTTT.

This chain connects TRBV4-2 to TRBJ1-2, with D perhaps matching TRBD1 (5 bases). Per the germline V gene, CDR1 is LGHNA and CDR2 is YNFKEQ. Deletions cut 1 base from V and 2 bases from J, with 5 bases between. The CDR3 sequence is 13 residues long. The CDR3 DNA sequence: TGTGCCAGCAGCCAAGGGGGGAACTATGGCTACACCTTC. Amino acid sequence: CASSQGGNYGYTF.

J is TRBJ1-5 and V is TRBV28; no definite D call. The germline V gene encodes CDR1 MDHEN and CDR2 SYDVKM. This CDR3 comprises 15 residues. V lost 7 bases to trimming and J lost 6 bases, with 19 bases between them. CDR3 loop: CASTPHEEAGQPQHF. As DNA, the CDR3 is TGTGCCAGCACCCCCCACGAGGAGGCGGGTCAGCCCCAGCATTTT.

This chain joins TRBV5-4 and TRBJ2-7; 9 bases align to TRBD2. Germline V lookup: CDR1 SGHNT, CDR2 YYREEE (reference sequence). With V trimmed by 0 bases and J by 2 bases, 3 bases remained unmatched. The CDR3 runs to 15 residues. In nucleotides, the CDR3 is TGTGCCAGCAGCTTGGACGGCGGGAGGGCCTACGAGCAGTACTTC. This codes for CASSLDGGRAYEQYF.

The chain recombines TRBV2 with TRBJ2-3, with D unclear. The germline V gene encodes CDR1 SNHLY and CDR2 FYNNEI. This CDR3 is 12 amino acids long. Trimming removed 1 base at V and 5 bases at J, with 4 bases between. The CDR3 reads CASSEERDTQYF. For the CDR3, the DNA is TGTGCCAGCAGTGAAGAACGAGATACGCAGTATTTT.

This clone was seen once. The gene calls are TRBV4-1 and TRBJ2-4; D is possibly TRBD1 (6 bases). Germline V gene data show CDR1 as MGHRA and CDR2 as YSYEKL. Trimming took 1 base from V and 8 from J, leaving 12 bases between them. This CDR3 contains 14 residues. CDR3 bases: TGCGCCAGCAGCCAAGCAAACTCAGGGGACATTCAGTACTTC. This translates into CASSQANSGDIQYF.

The J gene is TRBJ2-7, the V gene TRBV4-3, with 7 bases aligning to TRBD1. J lost 1 base, V lost 1 base, and 7 bases had no gene match. The CDR3 extends over 16 amino acids. The germline V gene has CDR1 LGHNA and CDR2 YSLEER. Here the CDR3 DNA reads TGCGCCAGCAGCCAAGGGGCGACAGGGTCATCCTACGAGCAGTACTTC. Translation gives CASSQGATGSSYEQYF.

The chain employs TRBV15 and TRBJ1-4; maybe TRBD1 (5 bases). The V gene lost 4 bases and the J gene lost 4 bases, with 10 bases spanning the gap. The CDR3 extends over 14 amino acids. Germline lookup yields CDR1 LNHNV and CDR2 YYDKDF (reference sequence). The CDR3 DNA reads as TGTGCCACCAGCACAGGGTGGCATAATGAAAAACTGTTTTTT. As protein: CATSTGWHNEKLFF.

The chain is built from TRBV4-1 and TRBJ1-4, with D unresolved. The CDR3 spans 14 residues. V was pared by 1 base and J by 5 bases, with 8 bases between. Germline lookup yields CDR1 MGHRA and CDR2 YSYEKL. CDR3 DNA sequence: TGCGCCAGCAGCCAAGGGGGTAACAATGAAAAACTGTTTTTT. The encoded protein is CASSQGGNNEKLFF.

This clone has only one observation. The V call is TRBV5-1, the J call TRBJ2-7; 10 bases are a match to TRBD1. CDR3 length: 15 residues. CDR1 is SGHRS and CDR2 is YFSETQ in the germline V gene. Trimming at V came to 4 bases and at J to 2 bases, leaving 6 bases not matched to a gene. Written as DNA, the CDR3 is TGCGCCAGCAGCCCGGCCGGGACAGGGGCCTACGAGCAGTACTTC. Translated, it gives CASSPAGTGAYEQYF. Supplemented by reference TRBV5-1 and TRBJ2-7, the full variable domain reads KAGVTQTPRYLIKTRGQQVTLSCSPISGHRSVSWYQQTPGQGLQFLFEYFSETQRNKGNFPGRFSGRQFSNSRSEMNVSTLELGDSALYLCASSPAGTGAYEQYFGPGTRLTVT.

This clone was seen a handful of times. The sample carries other DNA sequences with the same CDR3. The chain recombines TRBV6-4 with TRBJ2-3; no reliable D call. The ends were cut back, 5 bases at V and 0 bases at J, with 9 bases in the middle. From germline, CDR1 is MRHNA and CDR2 SNTAGT. The CDR3 runs to 14 residues. CDR3 region: CASSLRGSTDTQYF. The CDR3 bases are TGTGCCAGCAGTCTTCGCGGTAGCACAGATACGCAGTATTTT.

The chain recombines TRBV4-2 with TRBJ2-2; D uncertain. In germline, CDR1 is LGHNA, CDR2 YNFKEQ. The V and J ends lost 1 base and 2 bases respectively, with 11 bases between them. CDR3 length: 16 amino acids. The CDR3 region is CASSQVSGDNTGELFF. The CDR3 region has the DNA TGTGCCAGCAGCCAAGTCTCCGGAGACAACACCGGGGAGCTGTTTTTT.

The V gene is TRBV6-1, the J gene TRBJ1-4; the D gene is possibly TRBD1 (6 bases). The CDR3 spans 14 residues. V dropped 6 bases and J dropped 8 bases, with 16 bases sitting between them. Germline values: CDR1 MNHNS, CDR2 SASEGT. CDR3 sequence: CASSRGGGSEKLFF. Written as DNA, the CDR3 is TGTGCCAGCAGCCGAGGGGGAGGGAGCGAAAAACTGTTTTTT.

The chain joins TRBV2 to TRBJ1-4; maybe TRBD1 (6 bases). The germline V and J ends were trimmed by 8 bases and 8 bases, with 15 bases remaining between them. This CDR3 has 13 residues. CDR1 is SNHLY and CDR2 is FYNNEI in the germline V gene. The CDR3 nucleotides read TGTGCCAGCGCCGGGACAAGGGAGGAAAAACTGTTTTTT. Residues: CASAGTREEKLFF. Variable domain in full (rest from reference TRBV2 and TRBJ1-4): EPEVTQTPSHQVTQMGQEVILRCVPISNHLYFYWYRQILGQKVEFLVSFYNNEISEKSEIFDDQFSVERPDGSNFTLKIRSTKLEDSAMYFCASAGTREEKLFFGSGTQLSVL.

The chain couples TRBV9 to TRBJ2-1; no clear D gene. Deletions cut 1 base from V and 8 bases from J, with 10 bases between. The CDR3 length is 13 residues. Germline assignment: CDR1 SGDLS and CDR2 YYNGEE. The CDR3 spells CASSVIGSDEQFF. DNA for the CDR3: TGTGCCAGCAGCGTAATCGGCTCGGATGAGCAGTTCTTC. The complete variable domain, with remaining parts taken from reference TRBV9 and TRBJ2-1, reads DSGVTQTPKHLITATGQRVTLRCSPRSGDLSVYWYQQSLDQGLQFLIQYYNGEERAKGNILERFSAQQFPDLHSELNLSSLELGDSALYFCASSVIGSDEQFFGPGTRLTVL.

A remark on this clone: The same CDR3 is also encoded by other DNA sequences in this sample. The chain combines TRBV29-1 with TRBJ1-5; 8 bases align to TRBD1. The CDR3 length is 13 residues. J was trimmed by 1 base and V by 4 bases; bases with no gene match: 0. Per the germline V gene, CDR1 is SQVTM and CDR2 is ANQGSEA. The CDR3 DNA is TGCAGCGTTGCAGGGGGCAGCAATCAGCCCCAGCATTTT. It translates to CSVAGGSNQPQHF.

The chain uses TRBV9 and TRBJ2-3; weak D call: TRBD2 (6 bases). Per germline, CDR1 SGDLS and CDR2 YYNGEE. The V and J ends lost 6 bases and 3 bases respectively, with 14 bases between them. CDR3 length equals 14 residues. The DNA of the CDR3 is TGTGCCAGCACCGGGGGTAGGTCGACAGATACGCAGTATTTT. This encodes CASTGGRSTDTQYF.

The chain uses TRBV6-5 and TRBJ1-2, with D perhaps matching TRBD1 (6 bases). The CDR3 is 14 residues long. The V gene's germline CDR1 is MNHEY and CDR2 SVGAGI. V was shortened by 6 bases and J by 9 bases, with 20 bases between the two germline ends. CDR3 sequence: CASRIPGAHQSYTF. CDR3 nucleotides: TGTGCCAGCAGGATCCCAGGGGCCCATCAAAGCTACACCTTC.

The chain uses TRBV9 and TRBJ2-7; 9 nucleotides agree with TRBD1. CDR3 length equals 17 residues. Germline loops: CDR1 SGDLS, CDR2 YYNGEE. V was clipped by 0 bases and J by 5 bases; unmatched bases: 12. The CDR3 bases are TGTGCCAGCAGCGTAGACCCGACCGGGACAGGGCTCCACGAGCAGTACTTC. This sequence encodes CASSVDPTGTGLHEQYF.

This clone was detected only once. This chain links TRBV15 with TRBJ2-1; 8 nucleotides line up with TRBD1. This CDR3 is built from 15 residues. J gave up 7 bases and V 0 bases, and 5 bases lay outside the gene matches. Germline CDR1 is LNHNV and CDR2 is YYDKDF (reference sequence). The CDR3 protein is CATSREQGVGNEQFF. The DNA for the CDR3 is TGTGCCACCAGCAGAGAACAGGGGGTAGGGAATGAGCAGTTCTTC.

Here the CDR3 reads CSVAKFSANTDTQYF. The DNA for the CDR3 is TGCAGCGTTGCAAAATTCTCAGCCAACACAGATACGCAGTATTTT. The chain links TRBV29-1 to TRBJ2-3; D remains ambiguous. This CDR3 comprises 15 residues. V lost 4 bases to trimming and J lost 2 bases, with 16 bases between them. The germline CDR1 and CDR2 sequences are SQVTM and ANQGSEA.

The rearrangement joins TRBV10-2 to TRBJ2-2; no clear D. Germline CDR1 is WSHSY and CDR2 is SAAADI. The CDR3 totals 11 residues. The germline V and J ends were trimmed by 6 bases and 6 bases, with 5 bases remaining between them. This CDR3 is CASRGSGELFF. The CDR3 region has the DNA TGCGCCAGCAGAGGGTCCGGGGAGCTGTTTTTT.

This chain joins TRBV28 and TRBJ1-5; D is possibly TRBD1 (5 bases). Trimming cost V 6 bases and J 6 bases, with 18 bases left between them. There are 15 residues in the CDR3. Germline V CDR1 and CDR2: MDHEN, SYDVKM. CDR3 in amino acids: CASRSEVGAVQPQHF. CDR3 in DNA: TGTGCCAGCAGATCGGAGGTCGGGGCGGTTCAGCCCCAGCATTTT.

This clone occurred once. The V call is TRBV19, the J call TRBJ2-2; a possible D gene is TRBD2 (6 bases). The ends were cut back, 10 bases at V and 10 bases at J, with 22 bases in the middle. Germline-derived CDR1 and CDR2 are LNHDA and SQIVND (reference sequence). This CDR3 is built from 14 residues. The CDR3 sequence is CATGKTRPSAELFF. Here the CDR3 DNA reads TGTGCCACCGGAAAGACCCGACCTAGCGCGGAGCTGTTTTTT.